Sequencing of this TCR beta chain was carried out in a study of OX40 agonist ivuxolimab in advanced cancers. The wider study: The treatment was a fully human IgG2 OX40 agonist, ivuxolimab. Treatment received earlier with anti-PD-1, anti-PD-L1 or anti-CTLA-4 agents was allowed, and over 35% had some.

V lost 10 bases, J lost 1 base, and 17 bases lay in between. Per germline, CDR1 MNHNS and CDR2 SASEGT. The CDR3 length is 15 residues. TCRdb keeps only in-frame clones here, not all; method: immunoSEQ multiplex PCR. In the table there are 70,000 or so clones, approximately 80% of which are singletons. The chain has TRBV6-1 and TRBJ2-1; D may be TRBD1 or TRBD2 (7 bases each). The sequenced sample was CD4+ or CD8+ T cells sorted from blood, obtained in a trial of the OX40 agonist ivuxolimab. The source is an adult with an advanced solid tumor such as melanoma, head and neck, liver or kidney cancer. CDR3 DNA sequence: TGTGCCACCCCCAGGGGGGGCCAATCCTACAATGAGCAGTTCTTC. As protein: CATPRGGQSYNEQFF.